This TCR beta chain was recovered during a study of shared clonotypes between healthy human individuals. It was into CD45RA+ naive and CD45RA-negative memory subsets that the CD4+ cells were split. Clones were sequenced by immunoSEQ multiplex PCR, and TCRdb holds only the in-frame ones, with some missing. The sample lists roughly 2.2 million clones, 85% to 95% seen once, with approximately 0.39% in the top ten. Germline assignment: CDR1 MDHEN and CDR2 SYDVKM. Deletions cut 8 bases from V and 2 bases from J, with 18 bases between. This CDR3 is 15 amino acids long. This clone has more than one count but fewer than ten.

The chain joins TRBV28 to TRBJ1-1; D perhaps matches TRBD1 (6 bases). The sample was naive CD4+ T cells from PBMCs. Subset in this sample: CD45RA+ positively selected. The clonotype comes from a man between 18 and 29 years old in good health. Some clones in this sample may be carry-over from other donors' samples. The CDR3 protein is CASPPTARGNTEAFF. The CDR3 DNA reads TGTGCCAGCCCCCCTACGGCCAGGGGTAACACTGAAGCTTTCTTT.